This T cell receptor beta chain was recorded in a study of CD8+ T cells in alopecia areata (dated by TCRdb to the late 2010s). The study in broad terms: Treated patients were enrolled in an open-label pilot trial of oral tofacitinib at 5 to 10 mg twice daily for moderate-to-severe alopecia areata. Tofacitinib-treated patients had biopsies at baseline and at 4 and 24 weeks of treatment, with a later scalp biopsy in several patients. Scalp tissue and sorted CD4+ and CD8+ peripheral blood T cells from patchy and totalis/universalis alopecia areata patients and from healthy controls were covered by human TCRbeta sequencing. Patients stayed on tofacitinib for 6 to 18 months and then had 6 months of follow-up off drug so that delayed response and recurrence could be assessed. Scalp clonality was compared among normal scalp (n=4), patchy alopecia areata scalp (n=8), and alopecia totalis/universalis scalp (n=8). The study used high-throughput TCRbeta sequencing to examine T cell clonal expansion in alopecia areata, in both the C3H/HeJ mouse model and human patients. Amplification of TCRbeta CDR3 regions was done by immunoSEQ multiplex PCR using 35 Vbeta forward primers and 13 Jbeta reverse primers. RNA came from the PAXgene miRNA kit for fixed scalp, the miRNeasy kit for PBMCs, and the RNeasy kit for mouse skin.

The library was generated by the immunoSEQ multiplex PCR assay. RNA was extracted from all samples and reverse transcribed into cDNA as template for TCR sequencing. SuperScript III was used to make first-strand cDNA, primed with a 2:1 mix of oligo-dT and random hexamers. A synthetic immune receptor repertoire was used to gauge amplification bias, and whatever bias remained was removed computationally. In the authors' own workflow: Raw reads were preprocessed to remove errors, and CDR3 was defined according to IMGT conventions as the region from the conserved cysteine to phenylalanine. Clonality was calculated as 1 minus Shannon entropy normalized by log2 of the number of productive unique TCRs. Scalp TCRbeta sequences were cross-referenced with sorted blood CD4 and CD8 repertoires so that the CD4 or CD8 identity of scalp clones could be inferred. TCRdb carries this immuneACCESS record with in-frame sequences only. Its versions omit some clonotypes, under half of them owing to an unresolved V gene in the studies checked, with the rest unexplained. V, J and clone size reflect that table, while D and trimming were determined from the DNA. The sample profile shows some 180,000 clones; 63% of them were found once. The ten largest clones add up to 1.5% to 2% of the sample.

The junction carries 12 bases between V and J, which are trimmed by 2 bases and 4 bases respectively. The germline V gene yields SQVTM for CDR1 and ANQGSEA for CDR2. Including the terminal cysteine and phenylalanine, the CDR3 comprises 14 residues. Only the CDR3 DNA is retained, 42 bases long and in frame from the first base. This clone came up a few times. The antigen this receptor binds is unknown. No clone much larger than this one lies a single base away; base qualities are absent. This specimen's time point label, interpreted: baseline before oral tofacitinib. Lesional scalp punch biopsies and peripheral blood were obtained from alopecia areata patients. PBMCs were isolated by density centrifugation and stained for CD3, CD4 and CD8, after which CD4+ and CD8+ T cells were sorted on a FACSAria. General study outcomes and caveats: TCR sequences shared between patients were less clear than in mice, possibly partly because of HLA diversity in the patient population. Lesional scalp, especially in alopecia totalis/universalis, showed higher clonality and more expanded CD8+ clones than normal scalp, suggesting antigenic drive. Scalp TCR repertoire analysis is complicated because resident alphabeta T cells in normal human skin are also sequenced, whereas mouse skin is dominated by gammadelta T cells.

This specimen consisted of CD4+ T cells sorted from blood, obtained at week 0. The chain joins TRBV29-1 to TRBJ2-1; the D gene cannot be named for sure. The source is a human donor with alopecia areata. The CDR3 sequence is CSVEPSLAYNEQFF. Read as DNA, the sequence is TGCAGCGTTGAACCCTCCTTAGCATACAATGAGCAGTTCTTC.